Each of the 22 T cell receptor beta chains below was sequenced from the same sample in a study of T-cell reconstitution after alpha-beta-depleted transplantation in children. Unique molecular identifiers featured in how the TCRbeta library was prepared. Each CDR3 protein is one row after TCRdb ran MiXCR on the PCR reads. The data show some 590,000 distinct CDR3 sequences, with about 10% seen just once and about 4.3% held by the top ten. This specimen was PBMCs from the stem cell graft donor, taken from the stem cell graft. These receptors all stem from a human donor who donated a stem cell graft to a child with acute myeloid leukemia.

This clonotype turned up a few times. This chain links TRBV24-1 with TRBJ2-1; 15 bases match TRBD2. Germline trimming cut 3 bases from V and 0 bases from J; bases unmatched to any gene: 5. Germline CDR1 and CDR2: KGHDR and SFDVKD. The CDR3 length is 19 residues. CDR3 in amino acids: CATSDAGLAGGGSYNEQFF. As DNA, the CDR3 is TGTGCCACCAGTGATGCGGGACTAGCGGGAGGCGGCTCCTACAATGAGCAGTTCTTC.

The CDR3 reads CASSKAGVFTDTQYF. CDR3 DNA: TGTGCCAGCAGCAAAGCGGGAGTCTTCACAGATACGCAGTATTTT. The chain combines TRBV12-3 or TRBV12-4 with TRBJ2-3; 8 nucleotides agree with TRBD2. J was trimmed by 2 bases and V by 6 bases; bases with no gene match: 7. The CDR3 totals 15 residues.

At least ten counts were recorded for this clonotype. This chain links TRBV29-1 with TRBJ2-1; D assignment may be TRBD1 or TRBD2 (6 bases each). Germline loops: CDR1 SQVTM, CDR2 ANQGSEA. The CDR3 is made up of 12 amino acids. The ends were cut back, 4 bases at V and 6 bases at J, with 10 bases in the middle. The CDR3 here is CSVGGGGNEQFF. The CDR3 nucleotides are TGCAGCGTTGGAGGAGGGGGCAATGAGCAGTTCTTC.

The DNA of the CDR3 is TGTGCCAGCAGTTTTAGGGGGTTTCAAGGTGAAGCTTTCTTT. Translating gives CASSFRGFQGEAFF. The chain recombines TRBV27 with TRBJ1-1, with a weak D call TRBD1 (6 bases). Germline CDR1 MNHEY, CDR2 SMNVEV (reference sequence). V lost 3 bases and J lost 7, with 15 bases in between. There are 14 residues in the CDR3.

This chain links TRBV15 with TRBJ2-7; the match to TRBD2 covers 8 bases. The CDR3 has 15 amino acids. The germline V gene encodes CDR1 LNHNV and CDR2 YYDKDF (reference sequence). Trimming took 5 bases from V and 2 from J; bases not matched to a gene: 8. The CDR3 nucleotides are TGTGCCACCAGCGCCCGACTAGCGCTGACCTACGAGCAGTACTTC. As protein: CATSARLALTYEQYF.

This clonotype was found many times. CDR3: CASSRKTGPYNEQFF. The DNA of the CDR3 is TGTGCCAGCAGCCGTAAGACAGGACCCTACAATGAGCAGTTCTTC. This chain uses TRBV7-9 with TRBJ2-1; tentative D call: TRBD1 (6 bases). Deletions cut 5 bases from V and 2 bases from J, with 13 bases between. The CDR3 has 15 residues. Germline V gene sequence: CDR1 SEHNR, CDR2 FQNEAQ (reference sequence).

The V gene is TRBV5-1, the J gene TRBJ2-7; D might be TRBD2 (5 bases). Deletions cut 0 bases from V and 3 bases from J, with 10 bases between. CDR1 SGHRS and CDR2 YFSETQ come from the germline V gene. This CDR3 is 14 amino acids long. DNA of the CDR3: TGCGCCAGCAGCTTGGACGGGAATAACTACGAGCAGTACTTC. This sequence encodes CASSLDGNNYEQYF.

The chain has TRBV6-2 or TRBV6-3 and TRBJ2-7; D gene ambiguous. V was cut by 2 bases and J by 6 bases, with 8 bases left in between. CDR3 size: 12 residues. CDR1 and CDR2 from the germline V gene are MNHEY and SVGEGT. The DNA for the CDR3 is TGTGCCAGCAGTTACCTCCCCGGCGAGCAGTACTTC. Translating it yields CASSYLPGEQYF.

This clonotype was seen repeatedly, ten times or more. V usage is TRBV12-3 or TRBV12-4 and J usage is TRBJ2-1; a weak D match, TRBD2 (5 bases). The V gene lost 7 bases and the J gene lost 0 bases, with 13 bases spanning the gap. This CDR3 comprises 15 residues. The CDR3 DNA is TGTGCCAGCAACCGGGAACCCAGCTCCTACAATGAGCAGTTCTTC. Encoded protein: CASNREPSSYNEQFF.

This clonotype came up many times. The chain uses TRBV9 and TRBJ2-7; the D is unclear. The germline V and J ends were trimmed by 4 bases and 3 bases, with 23 bases remaining between them. In germline, CDR1 is SGDLS, CDR2 YYNGEE. The CDR3 sequence is 17 residues long. CDR3 nucleotide sequence: TGTGCCAGCAGCCCAGACGAGAGACCGCGCACAAACTACGAGCAGTACTTC. This translates into CASSPDERPRTNYEQYF.

V is TRBV5-1 and J is TRBJ2-1; a weak D match, TRBD2 (6 bases). The CDR3 runs 13 residues. Germline CDR1 and CDR2: SGHRS and YFSETQ. Deletions cut 3 bases from V and 5 bases from J, with 9 bases between. The CDR3 reads CASSSGGNNEQFF. As DNA, the CDR3 is TGCGCCAGCAGCTCCGGGGGAAACAATGAGCAGTTCTTC.

In its sample, this clonotype was seen a few times. This sequence joins TRBV30 and TRBJ1-1; weak D call: TRBD1 (5 bases). CDR3 length: 12 amino acids. CDR1 is GTSNPN, CDR2 SVGIG, per germline (reference sequence). V was shortened by 8 bases and J by 3 bases, with 13 bases between the two germline ends. This chain's CDR3 is CAIVSGDTEAFF. DNA for the CDR3: TGTGCCATAGTGTCGGGGGACACTGAAGCTTTCTTT.

The chain couples TRBV20-1 to TRBJ2-1, with a weak D call TRBD2 (5 bases). The CDR3 has 17 amino acids. V dropped 0 bases and J dropped 9 bases, with 24 bases sitting between them. Germline lookup yields CDR1 DFQATT and CDR2 SNEGSKA (reference sequence). The CDR3 DNA sequence: TGCAGTGCTAGAGATAGGGTTTCGAGGGAGTCCTGGGTTGAGCAGTTCTTC. This gives the protein CSARDRVSRESWVEQFF.

A few counts support this clonotype. The genes are TRBV7-8 and TRBJ2-1; D remains unclear. The CDR3 runs 16 residues. Per the germline V gene, CDR1 is SGHVS and CDR2 is FQNEAQ. V was pared by 1 base and J by 3 bases, with 13 bases between. The CDR3, as DNA: TGTGCCAGCAGCTTAGATATAAGGGCTCACTACAATGAGCAGTTCTTC. Translating gives CASSLDIRAHYNEQFF.

This clonotype was detected a few times. V usage is TRBV18 and J usage is TRBJ2-6; no definite D call. The V gene's germline CDR1 is KGHSH and CDR2 LQKENI. The CDR3 sequence is 15 residues long. The V end lost 3 bases, the J end lost 3 bases, and 9 bases lay between the germline ends. CDR3 amino acids: CASSPLGIGANVLTF. In DNA form, the CDR3 reads TGTGCCAGCTCACCTTTAGGGATTGGGGCCAACGTCCTGACTTTC.

This clonotype was detected a few times. The V gene is TRBV29-1, the J gene TRBJ2-5; D possibly uses TRBD1 or TRBD2 (5 bases each). Germline CDR1 is SQVTM and CDR2 is ANQGSEA. V was trimmed by 5 bases and J by 1 base, leaving 8 bases between them. The CDR3 contains 12 residues. In nucleotides, the CDR3 is TGCAGCGTTTTGGGGGTCCAAGAGACCCAGTACTTC. Its protein is CSVLGVQETQYF.

This clonotype was observed many times. This chain joins TRBV28 and TRBJ2-3; D perhaps matches TRBD1 (6 bases). The V gene's germline CDR1 is MDHEN and CDR2 SYDVKM. The CDR3 runs 16 residues. The V gene lost 6 bases and the J gene lost 1 base, with 17 bases spanning the gap. CDR3 DNA: TGTGCCAGCAGCCCAACAGGGAGACGTGGCACAGATACGCAGTATTTT. This encodes CASSPTGRRGTDTQYF.

This clonotype has a handful of counts. The chain is built from TRBV4-3 and TRBJ2-7, with TRBD2 identical over 10 bases. The CDR3 consists of 16 residues. The V segment lost 1 base and the J segment 6 bases; nucleotides outside the gene matches: 9. From germline, CDR1 is LGHNA and CDR2 YSLEER. This CDR3 reads CASSQARPTSGTEQYF. CDR3 nucleotide sequence: TGCGCCAGCAGCCAAGCAAGACCAACTAGCGGGACCGAGCAGTACTTC.

The chain uses TRBV7-2 and TRBJ1-1; D remains unclear. V was shortened by 3 bases and J by 11 bases, with 10 bases between the two germline ends. CDR1 and CDR2 (germline): SGHTA, FQGNSA. The CDR3 has 11 amino acids. In nucleotides, the CDR3 is TGTGCCAGCAGCTTCGTAGGGTTGGCTTTCTTT. The encoded protein is CASSFVGLAFF.

This clonotype showed up just a few times. The CDR3 loop reads CSARDFSGPYNEQFF. The CDR3 DNA reads TGCAGTGCTAGAGATTTCAGCGGCCCCTACAATGAGCAGTTCTTC. The J gene is TRBJ2-1, the V gene TRBV20-1; tentatively, D is TRBD2 (5 bases). CDR1 and CDR2 from the germline V gene are DFQATT and SNEGSKA (reference sequence). The CDR3 is 15 residues long. V was cut by 0 bases and J by 2 bases, with 11 bases left in between.

In its sample, this clonotype was seen many times. The chain employs TRBV18 and TRBJ2-1; D gene unclear. Trimming shortened V by 1 base and J by 3 bases, and 16 bases separated the two germline ends. The CDR3 runs 17 residues. CDR1 is KGHSH and CDR2 is LQKENI in the germline V gene. DNA of the CDR3: TGTGCCAGCTCACCACGCCCAAGTACAACCGGCTACAATGAGCAGTTCTTC. Protein sequence: CASSPRPSTTGYNEQFF.

This clonotype was seen only a few times. V gene TRBV12-3 or TRBV12-4 combines with J gene TRBJ2-1, with 11 bases lining up with TRBD2. Trimming at V came to 5 bases and at J to 10 bases, leaving 13 bases not matched to a gene. The CDR3 covers 16 residues. The DNA for the CDR3 is TGTGCCAGCAGTCGCTTTCTAGCGGGAGGCCCTCGGGAGCAGTTCTTC. Protein sequence: CASSRFLAGGPREQFF.